This passage covers 9 T cell receptor beta chains from one sample sequenced in a study of cytomegalovirus exposure and HLA in healthy donors. In the PCR, 60 Vbeta and 13 Jbeta primers were used. TCRdb's copy holds only in-frame clones and misses some; the assay was immunoSEQ multiplex PCR. Here the sample spans about 170,000 clones, about four fifths being singletons. The specimen was PBMCs. Receptors originate from a woman between 50 and 59 years old in good health and CMV-seropositive.

V usage is TRBV2 and J usage is TRBJ1-4, with D uncertain. Trimming stripped 2 bases from V and 8 bases from J, with 15 bases between. This CDR3 is built from 15 residues. Germline V gene data show CDR1 as SNHLY and CDR2 as FYNNEI. CDR3 DNA: TGTGCCAGCAGTGAAACCCCTACCCTGATGGAAAAACTGTTTTTT. Amino acids: CASSETPTLMEKLFF.

The chain has TRBV7-2 and TRBJ2-1, with TRBD1 matching over 10 bases. Trimming removed 3 bases from V and 6 bases from J; junction bases left unmatched: 2. CDR1 is SGHTA and CDR2 is FQGNSA in the germline V gene. There are 14 residues in the CDR3. CDR3 in amino acids: CASSFRTGGNEQFF. CDR3 nucleotides: TGTGCCAGCAGCTTCCGGACAGGGGGCAATGAGCAGTTCTTC. Supplemented by reference TRBV7-2 and TRBJ2-1, the full variable domain reads GAGVSQSPSNKVTEKGKDVELRCDPISGHTALYWYRQSLGQGLEFLIYFQGNSAPDKSGLPSDRFSAERTGGSVSTLTIQRTQQEDSAVYLCASSFRTGGNEQFFGPGTRLTVL.

The rearrangement links TRBV18 to TRBJ2-5; TRBD2 matches at 12 bases. The V gene's germline CDR1 is KGHSH and CDR2 LQKENI. V trimming: 2 bases; J trimming: 7 bases; junction bases outside the gene matches: 8. There are 16 residues in the CDR3. The CDR3: CASSPTTSGSEGTQYF. The CDR3, as DNA: TGTGCCAGCTCACCAACGACTAGCGGGAGCGAAGGGACCCAGTACTTC. The full variable domain, rest sourced from reference TRBV18 and TRBJ2-5, is NAGVMQNPRHLVRRRGQEARLRCSPMKGHSHVYWYRQLPEEGLKFMVYLQKENIIDESGMPKERFSAEFPKEGPSILRIQQVVRGDSAAYFCASSPTTSGSEGTQYFGPGTRLLVL.

The chain carries TRBV5-1 and TRBJ2-7, with 11 bases lining up with TRBD2. This CDR3 comprises 15 residues. CDR1 SGHRS and CDR2 YFSETQ come from the germline V gene. The J segment lost 3 bases and the V segment lost 3 bases, leaving 5 bases of the junction unmatched. Here the CDR3 reads CASSSLTSGGYEQYF. CDR3 DNA: TGCGCCAGCAGCTCACTAACTAGCGGGGGCTACGAGCAGTACTTC. Full variable domain (missing parts from reference TRBV5-1 and TRBJ2-7): KAGVTQTPRYLIKTRGQQVTLSCSPISGHRSVSWYQQTPGQGLQFLFEYFSETQRNKGNFPGRFSGRQFSNSRSEMNVSTLELGDSALYLCASSSLTSGGYEQYFGPGTRLTVT.

On this clone: The germline gene is not matched at one end of the junction; a read error may be the cause. This sequence joins TRBV7-9 and TRBJ1-5; the D gene is possibly TRBD1 (5 bases). Per germline, CDR1 SEHNR and CDR2 FQNEAQ (reference sequence). The CDR3 extends over 14 amino acids. CDR3: CSSSLEQVHQPQHF. The CDR3 coding sequence is TGTTCCAGCAGCTTAGAACAGGTCCATCAGCCCCAGCATTTT. The full variable domain, rest sourced from reference TRBV7-9 and TRBJ1-5, is DTGVSQNPRHKITKRGQNVTFRCDPISEHNRLYWYRQTLGQGPEFLTYFQNEAQLEKSRLLSDRFSAERPKGSFSTLEIQRTEQGDSAMYLCSSSLEQVHQPQHFGDGTRLSIL.

The J gene is TRBJ2-7, the V gene TRBV14; D is possibly TRBD2 (6 bases). The CDR3 has 12 amino acids. Germline CDR1 reads SGHDN; CDR2 reads FVKESK. The germline V and J ends were trimmed by 5 bases and 6 bases, with 11 bases remaining between them. CDR3 nucleotide sequence: TGTGCCAGCAGCTTTCGAGCGGGCGAGCAGTACTTC. As protein: CASSFRAGEQYF.

The V call is TRBV7-8, the J call TRBJ2-2; D is ambiguous. This CDR3 comprises 13 residues. With 3 bases removed from V and 1 base from J, the gap between germline ends came to 3 bases. Looked up from germline, CDR1 is SGHVS and CDR2 is FQNEAQ. This CDR3 is CASSFKNTGELFF. CDR3 coding DNA: TGTGCCAGCAGCTTTAAGAACACCGGGGAGCTGTTTTTT.

This CDR3 is CASTPPGGGGRVAQHF. The CDR3 DNA is TGTGCCAGCACCCCTCCTGGGGGGGGCGGACGCGTGGCCCAGCATTTT. The rearrangement joins TRBV5-4 to TRBJ1-5; D perhaps matches TRBD1 (6 bases). CDR1 SGHNT and CDR2 YYREEE come from the germline V gene (reference sequence). Trimming took 6 bases from V and 11 from J, leaving 27 bases between them. This CDR3 has 16 amino acids.

This clone has only a few counts. V is TRBV7-8 and J is TRBJ2-7; unclear D gene. V lost 1 base and J lost 0, with 7 bases in between. Germline CDR1 SGHVS, CDR2 FQNEAQ. The CDR3 spans 14 residues. The CDR3 region is CASSLVPDSYEQYF. The CDR3 nucleotides are TGTGCCAGCAGCTTAGTACCAGACTCCTACGAGCAGTACTTC.